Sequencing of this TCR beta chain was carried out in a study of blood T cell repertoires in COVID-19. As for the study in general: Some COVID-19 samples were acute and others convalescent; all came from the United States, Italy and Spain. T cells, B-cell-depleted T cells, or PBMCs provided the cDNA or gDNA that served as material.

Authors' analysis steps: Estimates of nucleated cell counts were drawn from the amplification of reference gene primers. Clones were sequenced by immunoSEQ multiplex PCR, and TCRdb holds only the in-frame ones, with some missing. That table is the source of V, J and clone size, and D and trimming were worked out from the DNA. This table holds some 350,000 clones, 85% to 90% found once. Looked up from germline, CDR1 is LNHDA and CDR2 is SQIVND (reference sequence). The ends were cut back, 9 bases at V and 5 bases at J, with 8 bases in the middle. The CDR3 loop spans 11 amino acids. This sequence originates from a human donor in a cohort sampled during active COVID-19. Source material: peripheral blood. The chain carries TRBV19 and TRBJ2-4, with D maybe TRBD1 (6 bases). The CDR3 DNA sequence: TGTGCCAGCAGACAGGAAAACATTCAGTACTTC. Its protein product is CASRQENIQYF.